The 28 T cell receptor beta chains reported below all come from one sample, sequenced in a study of blood T cell repertoires in COVID-19. Libraries were prepared by immunoSEQ multiplex PCR; TCRdb keeps only in-frame clonotypes and omits some of them. The sample carries about 180,000 clones, roughly 81% recorded once. The sample taken for sequencing was peripheral blood. These TCRs come from a woman in her fifties or sixties with COVID-19, enrolled during active disease.

The rearrangement uses TRBV10-3 and TRBJ2-1; 10 positions match TRBD1. CDR1 and CDR2 (germline): ENHRY, SYGVKD. The CDR3 is 15 residues long. The junction had 12 bases not matched to a gene; V was cut back by 10 bases and J by 6 bases. CDR3 sequence: CATSATGQGPNEQFF. The CDR3 DNA reads TGTGCCACAAGCGCTACGGGACAGGGGCCCAATGAGCAGTTCTTC.

This rearrangement joins TRBV7-2 to TRBJ1-4; TRBD1 is a possible D gene (5 bases). V lost 8 bases to trimming and J lost 8 bases, with 18 bases between them. Germline CDR1 reads SGHTA; CDR2 reads FQGNSA. CDR3 length equals 14 residues. The DNA for the CDR3 is TGTGCCAGCCGCGGGAGGGCGGGGGAAGAAAAACTGTTTTTT. It is translated as CASRGRAGEEKLFF.

V gene TRBV19 combines with J gene TRBJ1-2, with a weak D call TRBD1 (5 bases). The CDR3 loop spans 13 amino acids. Trimming took 5 bases from V and 2 from J, leaving 9 bases between them. Looked up from germline, CDR1 is LNHDA and CDR2 is SQIVND (reference sequence). The CDR3 loop is CASSAGQNYGYTF. The CDR3, as DNA: TGTGCCAGTAGTGCGGGGCAGAACTATGGCTACACCTTC.

Regarding this clone: Other DNA sequences in this specimen translate into the identical CDR3. The V gene is TRBV9, the J gene TRBJ1-3; weak D call: TRBD1 (6 bases). CDR1 is SGDLS and CDR2 is YYNGEE in the germline V gene. The CDR3 is 15 amino acids. V dropped 4 bases and J dropped 1 base, with 12 bases sitting between them. CDR3 in amino acids: CASSPTGNSGNTIYF. In DNA form, the CDR3 reads TGTGCCAGCAGCCCAACAGGGAATTCTGGAAACACCATATATTTT.

The chain employs TRBV7-2 and TRBJ1-2, with 7 bases lining up with TRBD1. Germline values: CDR1 SGHTA, CDR2 FQGNSA. This CDR3 has 14 amino acids. The junction had 4 bases not matched to a gene; V was cut back by 3 bases and J by 3 bases. CDR3 in amino acids: CASSLQGQYYGYTF. The CDR3 region has the DNA TGTGCCAGCAGCTTGCAGGGACAGTACTATGGCTACACCTTC.

The rearrangement links TRBV5-1 to TRBJ1-1, with 9 positions matching TRBD1. CDR3 length equals 14 residues. Germline values: CDR1 SGHRS, CDR2 YFSETQ. The V gene end was trimmed by 4 bases and the J gene end by 3 bases; junction bases not matched to a gene: 4. The CDR3 here is CASSIGQGYTEAFF. CDR3 DNA sequence: TGCGCCAGCAGCATCGGACAGGGGTACACTGAAGCTTTCTTT.

The J gene is TRBJ2-3, the V gene TRBV7-9; 12 bases are shared with TRBD2. This CDR3 spans 15 amino acids. The germline V gene encodes CDR1 SEHNR and CDR2 FQNEAQ (reference sequence). V was pared by 7 bases and J by 2 bases, with 4 bases of the junction left unmatched. The DNA for the CDR3 is TGTGCCAGCACTCTAGCGGGGGGGAACACAGATACGCAGTATTTT. It encodes CASTLAGGNTDTQYF.

The V gene is TRBV11-3, the J gene TRBJ1-1; D is ambiguous. Germline V gene lookup returns CDR1 SGHNT and CDR2 YENEEA. This CDR3 contains 16 residues. V shed 0 bases and J shed 5 bases, with 16 bases lying between them. DNA for the CDR3: TGTGCCAGCAGCTTAGATCAAGAAGTCAGGTGGACTGAAGCTTTCTTT. Translating it yields CASSLDQEVRWTEAFF.

The chain has TRBV28 and TRBJ2-1; D is undetermined. Deletions cut 3 bases from V and 8 bases from J, with 14 bases between. The CDR3 sequence is 14 residues long. CDR1 MDHEN and CDR2 SYDVKM come from the germline V gene. The CDR3 DNA reads as TGTGCCAGCAGTTTCACTCTCCGACGGGATGAGCAGTTCTTC. Protein sequence: CASSFTLRRDEQFF.

This clone was seen a few times. The CDR3 loop reads CASSEVVGAAKGDGYTF. In DNA form, the CDR3 reads TGTGCCAGCAGTGAAGTGGTAGGGGCCGCTAAAGGCGATGGCTACACCTTC. The J gene is TRBJ1-2, the V gene TRBV6-1, with D perhaps TRBD1 (5 bases). CDR3 size: 17 residues. The V end lost 1 base, the J end lost 6 bases, and 21 bases lay between the germline ends. Per germline, CDR1 MNHNS and CDR2 SASEGT.

The chain recombines TRBV19 with TRBJ2-7; no reliable D call. Trimming took 1 base from V and 0 from J, leaving 4 bases between them. Germline loops: CDR1 LNHDA, CDR2 SQIVND (reference sequence). The CDR3 is 13 amino acids. As DNA, the CDR3 is TGTGCCAGTAGTATAGTGGCCTCCTACGAGCAGTACTTC. Translated: CASSIVASYEQYF.

The CDR3 sequence: CAWSGTAGGPAGGYTF. The CDR3 DNA is TGTGCCTGGAGTGGAACCGCGGGGGGGCCCGCGGGAGGCTACACCTTC. The rearrangement links TRBV30 to TRBJ1-2, with TRBD1 as a possible D gene (6 bases). V lost 1 base and J 8 bases, leaving 23 bases between the germline ends. CDR1 is GTSNPN and CDR2 is SVGIG in the germline V gene (reference sequence). This CDR3 contains 16 residues.

The V and J genes are TRBV5-5 and TRBJ1-6; D might be TRBD1 (5 bases). V gave up 4 bases and J gave up 5 bases, with 10 bases separating them. CDR1 is SGHKS, CDR2 YYEKEE, per germline (reference sequence). The CDR3 spans 14 residues. The CDR3 spells CASSLDSNNSPLHF. CDR3 coding DNA: TGTGCCAGCAGCCTAGACAGTAATAATTCACCCCTCCACTTT.

This clone appeared once. The chain is built from TRBV2 and TRBJ2-3; 12 nucleotides match TRBD1. The CDR3 totals 15 residues. With 3 bases clipped from V and 4 bases from J, the junction kept 2 bases outside the gene matches. The germline gives CDR1 SNHLY, CDR2 FYNNEI. CDR3 nucleotide sequence: TGTGCCAGCAGTGAGGGACAGGGGGCTGCAGATACGCAGTATTTT. This sequence encodes CASSEGQGAADTQYF.

The rearrangement links TRBV7-9 to TRBJ2-7; 7 bases are a match to TRBD2. From germline, CDR1 is SEHNR and CDR2 FQNEAQ (reference sequence). Losses at the gene ends were 4 bases for V and 4 bases for J; bases not matched to a gene: 10. The CDR3 totals 15 residues. CDR3 in amino acids: CASSSSETSYYEQYF. The CDR3 DNA reads as TGTGCCAGCAGCTCCTCTGAGACTAGCTATTACGAGCAGTACTTC.

The V gene is TRBV5-1, the J gene TRBJ2-7; 7 nucleotides align to TRBD1. This CDR3 comprises 14 residues. Trimming removed 2 bases from V and 1 base from J; junction bases left unmatched: 3. Germline V CDR1 and CDR2: SGHRS, YFSETQ. The CDR3, as DNA: TGCGCCAGCAGCTTAGGACAGGCATCCTACGAGCAGTACTTC. It translates to CASSLGQASYEQYF.

The gene calls are TRBV28 and TRBJ1-4, with 8 bases aligning to TRBD1. CDR1 is MDHEN and CDR2 is SYDVKM in the germline V gene. Losses at the gene ends were 6 bases for V and 8 bases for J; bases not matched to a gene: 8. The CDR3 is 14 amino acids. CDR3 residues: CASRTGAPSEKLFF. In DNA, the CDR3 is TGTGCCAGCAGGACAGGGGCGCCGTCGGAAAAACTGTTTTTT.

The CDR3, as DNA: TGTGCCAGTAGTGTGGTAGCAACGGATACGCAGTATTTT. This encodes CASSVVATDTQYF. This chain uses TRBV19 with TRBJ2-3; D is ambiguous. The germline V and J ends were trimmed by 5 bases and 6 bases, with 12 bases remaining between them. The germline V gene encodes CDR1 LNHDA and CDR2 SQIVND (reference sequence). The length of the CDR3 is 13 residues.

This clone has only a few counts. The rearrangement uses TRBV3-1 (or the pseudogene TRBV3-2) and TRBJ2-3; D gene uncertain. Germline CDR1 LGHDT, CDR2 YNNKEL (reference sequence). This CDR3 has 13 amino acids. V lost 0 bases and J 4 bases, leaving 5 bases between the germline ends. The CDR3 sequence is CASSQERSDTQYF. The CDR3 bases are TGTGCCAGCAGCCAAGAACGGTCAGATACGCAGTATTTT.

The chain links TRBV5-6 to TRBJ2-1, with 10 nucleotides matching TRBD1. Germline-derived CDR1 and CDR2 are SGHDT and YYEEEE. The CDR3 runs 17 residues. V lost 0 bases and J lost 8; bases outside the gene matches: 11. CDR3 in amino acids: CASSLVLGTGVVDEQFF. As DNA, the CDR3 is TGTGCCAGCAGCTTGGTATTAGGGACAGGGGTTGTGGATGAGCAGTTCTTC.

This clone occurred many times. The CDR3 bases are TGCGCCAGCAGCTTTGGGACAGGGGGTGAAGCTTTCTTT. Translation: CASSFGTGGEAFF. The V gene is TRBV5-1, the J gene TRBJ1-1, with 11 bases matching TRBD1. V shed 2 bases, J shed 7 bases, and the junction held 1 base outside the gene matches. The CDR3 is 13 residues long. Germline V gene data show CDR1 as SGHRS and CDR2 as YFSETQ. The whole variable domain, remainder taken from reference TRBV5-1 and TRBJ1-1, is KAGVTQTPRYLIKTRGQQVTLSCSPISGHRSVSWYQQTPGQGLQFLFEYFSETQRNKGNFPGRFSGRQFSNSRSEMNVSTLELGDSALYLCASSFGTGGEAFFGQGTRLTVV.

The chain links TRBV3-1 (or the pseudogene TRBV3-2) to TRBJ2-5, with D possibly TRBD1 on 5 matching bases. V shed 5 bases and J shed 2 bases, with 12 bases lying between them. CDR1 is LGHDT and CDR2 is YNNKEL in the germline V gene (reference sequence). The CDR3 loop spans 14 amino acids. CDR3: CASSSLGPQETQYF. CDR3 nucleotide sequence: TGTGCCAGCAGCTCTTTGGGGCCTCAAGAGACCCAGTACTTC.

V usage is TRBV4-1 and J usage is TRBJ2-6, with 9 bases matching TRBD2. Unmatched junction bases numbered 7, after V lost 4 bases and J lost 0 bases. Germline values: CDR1 MGHRA, CDR2 YSYEKL. The CDR3 sequence is 18 residues long. The CDR3 DNA reads TGCGCCAGCAGCCTACGACTAGCGGAAAACTCTGGGGCCAACGTCCTGACTTTC. Protein product: CASSLRLAENSGANVLTF.

This chain links TRBV30 with TRBJ1-1; a possible D gene is TRBD1 (6 bases). Trimming cost V 2 bases and J 5 bases, with 6 bases left between them. The V gene's germline CDR1 is GTSNPN and CDR2 SVGIG (reference sequence). This CDR3 contains 11 residues. CDR3: CAWSRGTEAFF. CDR3 coding DNA: TGTGCCTGGAGTAGGGGGACTGAAGCTTTCTTT.

V gene TRBV20-1 combines with J gene TRBJ2-7; 7 positions agree with TRBD1. V shed 7 bases, J shed 5 bases, and the junction held 2 bases outside the gene matches. Germline V CDR1 and CDR2: DFQATT, SNEGSKA (reference sequence). The CDR3 consists of 10 residues. The CDR3 sequence: CSETGNEQYF. The CDR3 DNA reads as TGCAGTGAGACAGGGAACGAGCAGTACTTC.

The gene calls are TRBV19 and TRBJ2-3; perhaps TRBD2 as D (7 bases). CDR1 LNHDA and CDR2 SQIVND come from the germline V gene (reference sequence). The V and J ends lost 7 bases and 5 bases respectively, with 16 bases between them. The CDR3 loop spans 14 amino acids. CDR3 sequence reads: CASTAGARGDTQYF. The CDR3 nucleotides read TGTGCCAGTACCGCGGGGGCCCGAGGAGATACGCAGTATTTT.

In nucleotides, the CDR3 is TGTGCCAGCAGTTTAGCGGGGGGGCCTTATAATGAGCAGTTCTTC. Residues: CASSLAGGPYNEQFF. V usage is TRBV6-5 and J usage is TRBJ2-1; 11 bases match TRBD2. Germline V gives CDR1 MNHEY, CDR2 SVGAGI. Trimming took 4 bases from V and 7 from J; bases not matched to a gene: 6. This CDR3 contains 15 residues.

The chain has TRBV30 and TRBJ1-1, with 9 bases that match TRBD1. CDR1 GTSNPN and CDR2 SVGIG come from the germline V gene (reference sequence). With 4 bases clipped from V and 1 base from J, the junction kept 7 bases outside the gene matches. This CDR3 contains 15 residues. The CDR3 loop is CAWNGLTGGNTEAFF. CDR3 bases: TGTGCCTGGAACGGACTGACAGGGGGGAACACTGAAGCTTTCTTT.